The next 24 T cell receptor beta chains were all read from a single sample in a study of shared clonotypes between healthy human individuals. Only in-frame clones appear in the TCRdb table, and some are missing; sequencing was by immunoSEQ multiplex PCR. The table shows around 2.5 million clones, with 80% to 95% occurring only once. Material for sequencing was naive CD4+ T cells from PBMCs. This sample's subset: CD45RA+ positively selected. These receptors all stem from a man aged 18 to 30 in good health. Some clones in this sample may be carry-over from other donors' samples.

The CDR3 spells CASQREVDTQYF. As DNA, the CDR3 is TGTGCCAGCCAGCGGGAGGTCGATACGCAGTATTTT. V usage is TRBV13 and J usage is TRBJ2-3, with TRBD2 matching 9 bases. Germline assignment: CDR1 PRHDT and CDR2 FYEKMQ (reference sequence). This CDR3 spans 12 amino acids. With V trimmed by 8 bases and J by 6 bases, 3 bases remained unmatched.

This chain connects TRBV28 to TRBJ1-1; the match to TRBD1 covers 7 bases. J lost 6 bases, V lost 2 bases, and 9 bases had no gene match. The CDR3 has 15 amino acids. Germline CDR1 MDHEN, CDR2 SYDVKM. For the CDR3, the DNA is TGTGCCAGCAGTTTAGGAGGGGGCGTAGAAGCTGAAGCTTTCTTT. Translating gives CASSLGGGVEAEAFF.

On this clone: Other nucleotide sequences in the sample specify the same CDR3. The V and J genes are TRBV7-9 and TRBJ1-1; a possible D gene is TRBD1 (5 bases). The ends were cut back, 0 bases at V and 1 base at J, with 9 bases in the middle. The germline V gene has CDR1 SEHNR and CDR2 FQNEAQ (reference sequence). This CDR3 has 15 residues. In DNA form, the CDR3 reads TGTGCCAGCAGCTTAGCGCTGGGGGAGAACACTGAAGCTTTCTTT. Encoded protein: CASSLALGENTEAFF.

The V and J genes are TRBV6-5 and TRBJ2-5; D is unresolved. Germline V gene data show CDR1 as MNHEY and CDR2 as SVGAGI. This CDR3 is 13 amino acids long. V was trimmed by 2 bases and J by 3 bases, leaving 7 bases between them. The CDR3 DNA reads TGTGCCAGCAGTTACCCGAACGAAGAGACCCAGTACTTC. This translates into CASSYPNEETQYF.

V gene TRBV5-1 combines with J gene TRBJ2-1, with 13 bases that match TRBD2. V shed 6 bases and J 8 bases; nucleotides not matched to a gene: 17. The germline gives CDR1 SGHRS, CDR2 YFSETQ. This CDR3 spans 18 amino acids. The CDR3 sequence is CASNFLGMGTSGIYEQFF. The CDR3 nucleotides are TGCGCCAGCAATTTCCTTGGGATGGGGACTAGCGGGATTTATGAGCAGTTCTTC.

This clone has just one count. The V call is TRBV11-2, the J call TRBJ1-1, with a tentative D call TRBD1 (6 bases). Trimming took 5 bases from V and 1 from J, leaving 17 bases between them. This CDR3 has 16 residues. The V gene's germline CDR1 is SGHAT and CDR2 FQNNGV. The CDR3 loop reads CASSPNGRGPNTEAFF. CDR3 bases: TGTGCCAGCAGCCCCAACGGTCGGGGGCCGAACACTGAAGCTTTCTTT. The full variable domain, rest sourced from reference TRBV11-2 and TRBJ1-1, is EAGVAQSPRYKIIEKRQSVAFWCNPISGHATLYWYQQILGQGPKLLIQFQNNGVVDDSQLPKDRFSAERLKGVDSTLKIQPAKLEDSAVYLCASSPNGRGPNTEAFFGQGTRLTVV.

J is TRBJ1-2 and V is TRBV2, with TRBD1 as a possible D gene (6 bases). V lost 7 bases to trimming and J lost 0 bases, with 30 bases between them. This CDR3 has 20 amino acids. The germline V gene encodes CDR1 SNHLY and CDR2 FYNNEI. The CDR3 region has the DNA TGTGCCAGCACCCCCGAGGTTTGGCGGGACACGTTCCAGACTAACTATGGCTACACCTTC. This gives the protein CASTPEVWRDTFQTNYGYTF.

This clone is a singleton in its sample. This rearrangement joins TRBV5-4 to TRBJ2-1; 8 bases fit TRBD2. The CDR3 extends over 17 amino acids. Germline loops: CDR1 SGHNT, CDR2 YYREEE (reference sequence). V was clipped by 0 bases and J by 2 bases; unmatched bases: 7. The CDR3 sequence: CASSLGPLAGTYNEQFF. The CDR3 DNA is TGTGCCAGCAGCTTGGGACCTTTAGCGGGAACCTACAATGAGCAGTTCTTC.

This clone occurred once. The gene calls are TRBV4-2 and TRBJ2-3; 12 positions match TRBD2. CDR1 is LGHNA and CDR2 is YNFKEQ in the germline V gene. This CDR3 comprises 17 residues. The trim removed 4 bases at V and 2 bases at J, leaving 7 bases unmatched. Written as DNA, the CDR3 is TGTGCCAGCAGCCCACGACTAGCGGGAGATAACACAGATACGCAGTATTTT. The encoded protein is CASSPRLAGDNTDTQYF.

The J gene is TRBJ2-1, the V gene TRBV9; 12 nucleotides agree with TRBD2. Germline assignment: CDR1 SGDLS and CDR2 YYNGEE. The J segment lost 5 bases and the V segment lost 4 bases, leaving 7 bases of the junction unmatched. There are 16 residues in the CDR3. CDR3 protein: CASSRTSGTVDNEQFF. Here the CDR3 DNA reads TGTGCCAGCAGCAGGACTAGCGGGACGGTAGACAATGAGCAGTTCTTC.

This clone was seen just once. V and J are TRBV10-1 and TRBJ2-3; TRBD2 might be the D (6 bases). There are 20 residues in the CDR3. Germline V lookup: CDR1 WNHNN, CDR2 SYGVQD (reference sequence). V was clipped by 3 bases and J by 3 bases, with 28 bases between them. In DNA, the CDR3 is TGCGCCAGCAGTGAAATGAGCAGAGAGGGCGGGACCTCGGGAACAGATACGCAGTATTTT. Translation: CASSEMSREGGTSGTDTQYF.

Remarks on this clone: Other DNA sequences in this sample translate to the same CDR3. J is TRBJ1-1 and V is TRBV7-3, with D hard to call. Trimming took 2 bases from V and 1 from J, leaving 5 bases between them. This CDR3 region has 13 residues. Per the germline V gene, CDR1 is SGHTA and CDR2 is FQGTGA. In DNA, the CDR3 is TGTGCCAGCAGCTTATCAGGGAACACTGAAGCTTTCTTT. It is translated as CASSLSGNTEAFF.

The J gene is TRBJ2-5, the V gene TRBV6-1; 8 bases map to TRBD2. J lost 1 base, V lost 6 bases, and 4 bases had no gene match. This CDR3 spans 14 amino acids. Germline assignment: CDR1 MNHNS and CDR2 SASEGT. The CDR3 DNA reads TGTGCCAGCAGGATACTAGCGGCCCAAGAGACCCAGTACTTC. Protein: CASRILAAQETQYF.

V gene TRBV27 combines with J gene TRBJ1-2; TRBD1 might be the D (5 bases). This CDR3 comprises 17 residues. CDR1 is MNHEY, CDR2 SMNVEV, per germline (reference sequence). Trimming removed 3 bases from V and 1 base from J, with 18 bases in between. CDR3 sequence: CASSLRGGEIRNYGYTF. CDR3 nucleotide sequence: TGTGCCAGCAGTTTGAGGGGCGGCGAAATTCGTAACTATGGCTACACCTTC.

The rearrangement links TRBV10-3 to TRBJ2-5, with 9 bases lining up with TRBD1. The CDR3 extends over 13 amino acids. With V trimmed by 6 bases and J by 4 bases, 3 bases remained unmatched. Germline-derived CDR1 and CDR2 are ENHRY and SYGVKD. The CDR3 spells CAISQDRGETQYF. The CDR3 nucleotides read TGTGCCATCAGCCAGGACAGGGGAGAGACCCAGTACTTC.

This chain connects TRBV28 to TRBJ2-6; 10 bases agree with TRBD1. Germline values: CDR1 MDHEN, CDR2 SYDVKM. Trimming took 4 bases from V and 0 from J; bases not matched to a gene: 6. The CDR3 runs to 18 residues. The CDR3 is CASSYQTGGASGANVLTF. In DNA, the CDR3 is TGTGCCAGCAGTTACCAGACAGGGGGCGCCTCTGGGGCCAACGTCCTGACTTTC.

The chain combines TRBV27 with TRBJ1-2, with D tentatively TRBD1 (6 bases). The length of the CDR3 is 13 residues. Trimming cost V 6 bases and J 3 bases, with 11 bases left between them. CDR1 MNHEY and CDR2 SMNVEV come from the germline V gene (reference sequence). CDR3 region: CASRARGDYGYTF. The DNA of the CDR3 is TGTGCCAGCAGGGCCAGGGGTGACTATGGCTACACCTTC.

The CDR3: CASRGDREAAGYTF. CDR3 sequence (DNA): TGTGCCAGTAGGGGGGACAGGGAGGCGGCTGGCTACACCTTC. The V call is TRBV19, the J call TRBJ1-2, with 9 bases fitting TRBD1. V lost 6 bases and J lost 7; bases outside the gene matches: 9. Germline values: CDR1 LNHDA, CDR2 SQIVND (reference sequence). The CDR3 extends over 14 amino acids. Complete variable domain (other parts from reference TRBV19 and TRBJ1-2): DGGITQSPKYLFRKEGQNVTLSCEQNLNHDAMYWYRQDPGQGLRLIYYSQIVNDFQKGDIAEGYSVSREKKESFPLTVTSAQKNPTAFYLCASRGDREAAGYTFGSGTRLTVV.

V usage is TRBV5-1 and J usage is TRBJ1-4; a weak D match, TRBD1 (6 bases). Germline CDR1 and CDR2: SGHRS and YFSETQ. The V gene lost 1 base and the J gene lost 8 bases, with 15 bases spanning the gap. The CDR3 covers 15 residues. CDR3 sequence reads: CASSLLEGVQEKLFF. DNA of the CDR3: TGCGCCAGCAGCTTGCTGGAGGGGGTCCAGGAAAAACTGTTTTTT.

V and J are TRBV5-1 and TRBJ2-5, with TRBD2 identical over 7 bases. The CDR3 runs 15 residues. V was pared by 0 bases and J by 3 bases, with 5 bases of the junction left unmatched. CDR1 and CDR2 from the germline V gene are SGHRS and YFSETQ. DNA for the CDR3: TGCGCCAGCAGCTTGGGTGCGCTAGCGGAAGAGACCCAGTACTTC. Translation: CASSLGALAEETQYF.

V usage is TRBV4-1 and J usage is TRBJ2-5, with a tentative D call TRBD2 (6 bases). The CDR3 is 16 residues long. Germline V gene lookup returns CDR1 MGHRA and CDR2 YSYEKL. Trimming left V 4 bases short and J 0 bases short, with 15 bases between. CDR3 DNA sequence: TGCGCCAGCAGCCGATTCGGGGGACCGTACCAAGAGACCCAGTACTTC. Its translation: CASSRFGGPYQETQYF.

The rearrangement joins TRBV10-3 to TRBJ1-4; 9 bases fit TRBD1. CDR3 length: 13 amino acids. V shed 6 bases, J shed 7 bases, and the junction held 3 bases outside the gene matches. Germline CDR1 is ENHRY and CDR2 is SYGVKD. The CDR3 reads CAIRGTGFEKLFF. The CDR3 region has the DNA TGTGCCATCAGGGGGACAGGGTTTGAAAAACTGTTTTTT.

The V call is TRBV4-2, the J call TRBJ2-7; 8 bases agree with TRBD2. CDR3 length: 14 residues. The J segment lost 6 bases and the V segment lost 1 base, leaving 5 bases of the junction unmatched. CDR1 is LGHNA, CDR2 YNFKEQ, per germline. The CDR3 is CASSQAGGLAEQYF. The CDR3 DNA follows: TGTGCCAGCAGCCAAGCGGGGGGGCTTGCCGAGCAGTACTTC.

The chain couples TRBV21-1 to TRBJ1-1; the table's D call, TRBD1, was not checked against the DNA. TRBV21-1 is an annotated pseudogene. The CDR3 runs to 17 residues. CDR3 bases: TGTGCCACCTATCGAATTCGACAGGGCAGGTGCCCTGGTGAAGCTTTCTTT. Its protein is CATYRIRQGRCPGEAFF.